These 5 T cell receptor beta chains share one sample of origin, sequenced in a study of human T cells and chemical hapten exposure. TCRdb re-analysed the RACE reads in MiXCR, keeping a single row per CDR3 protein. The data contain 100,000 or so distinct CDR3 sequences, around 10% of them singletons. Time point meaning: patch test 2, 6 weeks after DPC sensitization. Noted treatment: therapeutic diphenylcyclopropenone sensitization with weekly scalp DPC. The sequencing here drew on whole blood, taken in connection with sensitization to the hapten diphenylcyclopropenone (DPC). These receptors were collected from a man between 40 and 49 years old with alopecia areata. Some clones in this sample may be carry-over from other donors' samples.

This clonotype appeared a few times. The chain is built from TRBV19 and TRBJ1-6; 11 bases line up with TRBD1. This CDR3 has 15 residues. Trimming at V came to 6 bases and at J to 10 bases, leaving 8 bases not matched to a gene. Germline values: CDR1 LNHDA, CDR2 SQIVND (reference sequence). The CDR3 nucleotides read TGTGCCAGTAGCGGGACAGGGGGAAGAGGGTCACCCCTCCACTTT. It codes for CASSGTGGRGSPLHF.

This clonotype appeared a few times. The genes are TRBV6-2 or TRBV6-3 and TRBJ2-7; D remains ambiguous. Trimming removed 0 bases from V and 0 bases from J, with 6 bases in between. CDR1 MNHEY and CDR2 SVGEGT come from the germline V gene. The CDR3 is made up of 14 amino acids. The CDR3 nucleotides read TGTGCCAGCAGTTACTCTGCGGTCTCCTACGAGCAGTACTTC. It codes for CASSYSAVSYEQYF.

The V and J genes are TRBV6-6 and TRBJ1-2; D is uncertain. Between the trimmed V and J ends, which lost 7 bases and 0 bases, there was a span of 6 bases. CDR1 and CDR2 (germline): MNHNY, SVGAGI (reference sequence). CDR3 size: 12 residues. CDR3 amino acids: CASNLANYGYTF. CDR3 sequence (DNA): TGTGCCAGCAATCTAGCTAACTATGGCTACACCTTC.

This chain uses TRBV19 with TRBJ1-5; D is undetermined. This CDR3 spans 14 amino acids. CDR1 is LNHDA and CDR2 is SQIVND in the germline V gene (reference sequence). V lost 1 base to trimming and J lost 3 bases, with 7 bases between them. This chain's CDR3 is CASSIVPANQPQHF. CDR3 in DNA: TGTGCCAGTAGTATAGTGCCAGCCAATCAGCCCCAGCATTTT.

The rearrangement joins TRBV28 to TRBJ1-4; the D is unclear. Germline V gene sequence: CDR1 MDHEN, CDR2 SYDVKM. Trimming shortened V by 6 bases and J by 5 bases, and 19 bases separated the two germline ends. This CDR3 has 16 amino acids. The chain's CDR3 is CASRLTRSRVNEKLFF. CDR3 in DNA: TGTGCCAGCAGATTAACTCGGAGTAGGGTAAATGAAAAACTGTTTTTT.